These 11 T cell receptor beta chains were sequenced from one sample in a study of control samples from healthy donors and cancer patients (dated by TCRdb to the early 2020s). Library construction relied on the immunoSEQ multiplex PCR assay. Drawn from immuneACCESS, this table holds only the in-frame rearrangements with V and J called that TCRdb kept. Clones are partly lost; checked studies trace under half to an unresolved V gene and leave the rest unexplained. This sample gives approximately 150,000 clones in total; about 90% of them show up just once. Of the sample, around 2.2% is held by the ten largest clones. Sequencing was done on a sample of blood. The source is a middle-aged woman in good health.

The gene calls are TRBV5-1 and TRBJ2-7; D is undetermined. V shed 2 bases and J shed 3 bases, with 12 bases lying between them. The CDR3 is made up of 14 amino acids. Germline V gene sequence: CDR1 SGHRS, CDR2 YFSETQ. CDR3 nucleotides: TGCGCCAGCAGCTTCCCCGGAGCGAGCTACGAGCAGTACTTC. It yields the protein CASSFPGASYEQYF. Full variable domain (missing parts from reference TRBV5-1 and TRBJ2-7): KAGVTQTPRYLIKTRGQQVTLSCSPISGHRSVSWYQQTPGQGLQFLFEYFSETQRNKGNFPGRFSGRQFSNSRSEMNVSTLELGDSALYLCASSFPGASYEQYFGPGTRLTVT.

A single count supports this clone. The chain joins TRBV3-1 (or the pseudogene TRBV3-2) to TRBJ1-1; D unclear. V lost 1 base to trimming and J lost 4 bases, with 7 bases between them. The CDR3 covers 13 residues. Per germline, CDR1 LGHDT and CDR2 YNNKEL (reference sequence). CDR3 region: CASSQAARTEAFF. CDR3 in DNA: TGTGCCAGCAGCCAAGCAGCTCGCACTGAAGCTTTCTTT.

The CDR3 DNA reads TGTGCCACCGGGACCGACCACACTGAAGCTTTCTTT. Protein: CATGTDHTEAFF. This chain joins TRBV10-3 and TRBJ1-1; D possibly corresponds to TRBD1 (5 bases). The germline CDR1 and CDR2 sequences are ENHRY and SYGVKD. V was cut by 10 bases and J by 3 bases, with 12 bases left in between. The CDR3 is 12 amino acids.

The chain's CDR3 is CASSVAVGVHGELFF. The CDR3 DNA is TGTGCCAGCAGCGTAGCAGTAGGGGTTCACGGGGAGCTGTTTTTT. The chain is built from TRBV9 and TRBJ2-2; possible D gene TRBD1, 5 bases. The CDR3 has 15 amino acids. CDR1 and CDR2 from the germline V gene are SGDLS and YYNGEE. Between the trimmed V and J ends, which lost 0 bases and 7 bases, there was a span of 13 bases.

As concerns this clone: The same CDR3 arises from other DNA sequences in this sample as well. The chain links TRBV4-1 to TRBJ2-1; D uncertain. CDR3 size: 14 residues. The germline V gene encodes CDR1 MGHRA and CDR2 YSYEKL. Trimming stripped 0 bases from V and 4 bases from J, with 7 bases between. CDR3 sequence: CASSQEGAYNEQFF. CDR3 nucleotide sequence: TGCGCCAGCAGCCAAGAGGGCGCATACAATGAGCAGTTCTTC.

This CDR3 reads CATSRDLAGGPNTQYF. In DNA form, the CDR3 reads TGTGCCACCAGCAGAGATCTTGCGGGGGGGCCAAATACGCAGTATTTT. This chain links TRBV15 with TRBJ2-3; TRBD2 agrees at 9 bases. Germline V gene data show CDR1 as LNHNV and CDR2 as YYDKDF (reference sequence). V lost 0 bases, J lost 7 bases, and 8 bases stayed unmatched. The CDR3 is 16 residues long.

The V and J genes are TRBV6-1 and TRBJ1-1, with D unclear. The CDR3 length is 15 residues. CDR1 is MNHNS and CDR2 is SASEGT in the germline V gene. The germline V and J ends were trimmed by 5 bases and 3 bases, with 16 bases remaining between them. CDR3 residues: CASSTPPTQHTEAFF. DNA for the CDR3: TGTGCCAGCAGTACACCTCCCACACAACACACTGAAGCTTTCTTT.

This clone was seen only a few times. The V call is TRBV6-4, the J call TRBJ2-3, with 10 bases lining up with TRBD2. J lost 6 bases, V lost 2 bases, and 5 bases had no gene match. This CDR3 contains 15 residues. The germline CDR1 and CDR2 sequences are MRHNA and SNTAGT. Written as DNA, the CDR3 is TGTGCCAGCAGTGACGAGCGGGGGGGCCGTGATACGCAGTATTTT. The encoded protein is CASSDERGGRDTQYF.

Written as DNA, the CDR3 is TGTGCCATCAGTAACCCGGGCACCGGCGGGGAGCTGTTTTTT. This translates into CAISNPGTGGELFF. The genes are TRBV10-3 and TRBJ2-2; no reliable D call. Per the germline V gene, CDR1 is ENHRY and CDR2 is SYGVKD. The CDR3 extends over 14 amino acids. The germline V and J ends were trimmed by 5 bases and 7 bases, with 14 bases remaining between them.

This clone was seen a handful of times. This chain uses TRBV5-6 with TRBJ1-2; TRBD1 might be the D (5 bases). Germline V CDR1 and CDR2: SGHDT, YYEEEE. The CDR3 contains 13 residues. The V end was cut by 1 base, the J end by 4 bases, with 8 bases between. CDR3 DNA sequence: TGTGCCAGCAGCTTGCCCGGGGGCTATGGCTACACCTTC. It codes for CASSLPGGYGYTF.

The chain joins TRBV5-1 to TRBJ1-2, with TRBD1 as a possible D gene (6 bases). The germline V gene encodes CDR1 SGHRS and CDR2 YFSETQ. The V end was cut by 3 bases, the J end by 4 bases, with 10 bases between. This CDR3 has 13 amino acids. CDR3 sequence (DNA): TGCGCCAGCAGCTGGGACATCACCTATGGCTACACCTTC. It specifies CASSWDITYGYTF.